These 12 T cell receptor beta chains came from one sample sequenced in a study of T-cell reconstitution after alpha-beta-depleted transplantation in children. The TCRbeta library was prepared with unique molecular identifiers. TCRdb ran MiXCR on the PCR reads and lists one entry per CDR3 protein. The table includes approximately 500,000 distinct CDR3 sequences, under 12% detected once. Sequences were derived from PBMCs, sampled before TCRalphabeta/CD19-depleted stem cell transplant. Receptor source: a child under 10 years old with inherited bone marrow failure, due to receive a stem cell transplant.

Ten or more counts support this clonotype. The chain links TRBV27 to TRBJ2-7; 10 nucleotides align to TRBD2. The CDR3 is 14 residues long. Trimming at V came to 7 bases and at J to 3 bases, leaving 6 bases not matched to a gene. CDR1 and CDR2 (germline): MNHEY, SMNVEV (reference sequence). CDR3 nucleotide sequence: TGTGCCAGCACCCCGACTAGCGGGTACTACGAGCAGTACTTC. Amino acids: CASTPTSGYYEQYF.

This clonotype was recorded at least ten times. CDR3 nucleotides: TGTGCCAGCAGGGGGCTTGGGGAGACCCAGTACTTC. It is translated as CASRGLGETQYF. The V and J genes are TRBV12-3 or TRBV12-4 and TRBJ2-5, with D maybe TRBD1 (5 bases). CDR3 length: 12 amino acids. V lost 6 bases and J lost 5, with 10 bases in between.

The table lists this clonotype with many counts. V is TRBV6-1 and J is TRBJ2-4; D is undetermined. Looked up from germline, CDR1 is MNHNS and CDR2 is SASEGT. There are 11 residues in the CDR3. Between the trimmed V and J ends, which lost 6 bases and 10 bases, there was a span of 10 bases. The CDR3 reads CASRSNSIQYF. CDR3 bases: TGTGCCAGCAGATCTAATTCGATTCAGTACTTC.

A remark on this clonotype: One base away lies a much larger clone, so this may be a sequencing read error. This chain connects TRBV15 to TRBJ2-1, with TRBD2 identical over 10 bases. With V trimmed by 4 bases and J by 8 bases, 14 bases remained unmatched. The CDR3 is 17 amino acids. CDR1 is LNHNV and CDR2 is YYDKDF in the germline V gene (reference sequence). CDR3 nucleotides: TGTGCCACCAGCACGAACGACCCTAGCGGGAGATGTGATGAGCAGTTCTTC. It is translated as CATSTNDPSGRCDEQFF. Drawing the rest from reference TRBV15 and TRBJ2-1, the complete variable domain is DAMVIQNPRYQVTQFGKPVTLSCSQTLNHNVMYWYQQKSSQAPKLLFHYYDKDFNNEADTPDNFQSRRPNTSFCFLDIRSPGLGDTAMYLCATSTNDPSGRCDEQFFGPGTRLTVL.

This clonotype was found many times. The gene calls are TRBV20-1 and TRBJ2-7; D is undetermined. Trimming took 2 bases from V and 3 from J, leaving 8 bases between them. Germline CDR1 reads DFQATT; CDR2 reads SNEGSKA (reference sequence). The length of the CDR3 is 12 residues. CDR3 DNA sequence: TGCAGTGCTAGACACAGCAACTACGAGCAGTACTTC. This translates into CSARHSNYEQYF.

This clonotype came up many times. The V gene is TRBV29-1, the J gene TRBJ2-7; no firm D call. V was shortened by 6 bases and J by 3 bases, with 9 bases between the two germline ends. Looked up from germline, CDR1 is SQVTM and CDR2 is ANQGSEA. The CDR3 extends over 11 amino acids. The CDR3 DNA follows: TGCAGCGTCGCGGACGTCTACGAGCAGTACTTC. Amino acids: CSVADVYEQYF.

In this sample, this clonotype turned up a few times. The chain couples TRBV18 to TRBJ2-5, with 11 nucleotides matching TRBD1. Germline V gives CDR1 KGHSH, CDR2 LQKENI. This CDR3 contains 15 residues. V shed 3 bases, J shed 6 bases, and the junction held 6 bases outside the gene matches. The CDR3 DNA follows: TGTGCCAGCTCACCGACGGGACAGGGGGGCCAGACCCAGTACTTC. Amino acids: CASSPTGQGGQTQYF. The full variable domain, rest sourced from reference TRBV18 and TRBJ2-5, is NAGVMQNPRHLVRRRGQEARLRCSPMKGHSHVYWYRQLPEEGLKFMVYLQKENIIDESGMPKERFSAEFPKEGPSILRIQQVVRGDSAAYFCASSPTGQGGQTQYFGPGTRLLVL.

At least ten counts were recorded for this clonotype. The chain combines TRBV12-3 or TRBV12-4 with TRBJ2-6; 7 nucleotides match TRBD2. The ends lost 3 bases at V and 0 bases at J; junction bases unmatched: 5. This CDR3 spans 17 amino acids. The CDR3 DNA follows: TGTGCCAGCAGTTTCCTAGCGGTTCACTCTGGGGCCAACGTCCTGACTTTC. It translates to CASSFLAVHSGANVLTF.

This clonotype was counted only a few times. The chain employs TRBV29-1 and TRBJ2-7; D may match TRBD1 or TRBD2 (6 bases each). This CDR3 spans 15 amino acids. The V gene's germline CDR1 is SQVTM and CDR2 ANQGSEA. The V and J ends lost 4 bases and 5 bases respectively, with 21 bases between them. The CDR3, as DNA: TGCAGCGTTGTAGGGAGGTCGCAGGGGCCCCACGAGCAGTACTTC. Its protein is CSVVGRSQGPHEQYF.

This clonotype was observed at least ten times. This sequence joins TRBV11-2 and TRBJ2-7, with a possible D match to TRBD2 (5 bases). Germline assignment: CDR1 SGHAT and CDR2 FQNNGV. V was pared by 0 bases and J by 6 bases, with 9 bases between. The CDR3 loop spans 13 amino acids. As DNA, the CDR3 is TGTGCCAGCAGCTTAGACGACTATGGCGAGCAGTACTTC. Translated, it gives CASSLDDYGEQYF.

This clonotype came up many times. The chain has TRBV6-1 and TRBJ1-6; tentatively, D is TRBD1 (6 bases). Germline CDR1 MNHNS, CDR2 SASEGT. Trimming removed 5 bases at V and 4 bases at J, with 12 bases between. CDR3 length: 15 amino acids. In nucleotides, the CDR3 is TGTGCCAGCAGTCCACAGGGAGCGTATAATTCACCCCTCCACTTT. This sequence encodes CASSPQGAYNSPLHF.

The table lists this clonotype with many counts. This rearrangement joins TRBV9 to TRBJ2-4; the D is unclear. V was cut by 0 bases and J by 12 bases, with 13 bases left in between. The germline V gene encodes CDR1 SGDLS and CDR2 YYNGEE. This CDR3 region has 13 residues. CDR3 coding DNA: TGTGCCAGCAGCGTAGGGCTAGATTTAACTCAGTACTTC. It encodes CASSVGLDLTQYF.